Presented here are 27 T cell receptor beta chains from one specimen sequenced in a study of CD8+CD57+ T cells in acquired aplastic anemia. The use of genomic DNA as template underpinned the TCR beta VDJ and CDR3 profiling. One entry per CDR3 protein, called by TCRdb with MiXCR from the reads. The data contain a few hundred thousand distinct CDR3 sequences, 45% to 70% of them seen just once; the ten biggest clones take up roughly 8%. Sequencing used sorted CD4+, CD8+, or CD8+CD57+ T cells (not recorded which) from PBMCs. These TCRs come from a human donor with severe aplastic anemia or a healthy control (not recorded which).

The chain employs TRBV13 and TRBJ2-5; possibly TRBD2 for D (5 bases). The germline CDR1 and CDR2 sequences are PRHDT and FYEKMQ (reference sequence). The CDR3 is 13 residues long. The ends were cut back, 1 base at V and 8 bases at J, with 11 bases in the middle. Here the CDR3 reads CASSLDNRGTQYF. In DNA form, the CDR3 reads TGTGCCAGCAGCTTAGATAACCGGGGAACCCAGTACTTC.

This clonotype was detected a few times. The V gene is TRBV6-5, the J gene TRBJ2-7; the D call may be TRBD1 or TRBD2 (7 bases each). Germline-derived CDR1 and CDR2 are MNHEY and SVGAGI. V lost 0 bases, J lost 5 bases, and 20 bases lay in between. The CDR3 totals 17 residues. Here the CDR3 reads CASSYSTPGRGGNEQYF. In nucleotides, the CDR3 is TGTGCCAGCAGTTACTCGACCCCAGGCAGGGGGGGAAACGAGCAGTACTTC.

Many counts were recorded for this clonotype. The chain joins TRBV9 to TRBJ2-1; 8 bases fit TRBD2. The CDR3 totals 15 residues. The junction had 7 bases not matched to a gene; V was cut back by 7 bases and J by 1 base. Per germline, CDR1 SGDLS and CDR2 YYNGEE. CDR3 sequence (DNA): TGTGCCAGCGGCCCAGCGGGGGTATCCTACAATGAGCAGTTCTTC. Translation gives CASGPAGVSYNEQFF.

The chain employs TRBV20-1 and TRBJ2-3; D is perhaps TRBD2 (5 bases). Trimming shortened V by 5 bases and J by 2 bases, and 17 bases separated the two germline ends. Germline values: CDR1 DFQATT, CDR2 SNEGSKA (reference sequence). The CDR3 has 15 residues. DNA of the CDR3: TGCAGTGCTCACTCACTAGGAACCTCCACAGATACGCAGTATTTT. It is translated as CSAHSLGTSTDTQYF.

The chain is built from TRBV7-2 and TRBJ1-6; D gene unclear. CDR1 and CDR2 (germline): SGHTA, FQGNSA. Trimming pared 1 base from V and 9 bases from J, leaving 7 bases between. There are 13 residues in the CDR3. CDR3 sequence reads: CASSLVPISPLHF. CDR3 bases: TGTGCCAGCAGCTTAGTCCCAATTTCACCCCTCCACTTT.

V is TRBV19 and J is TRBJ2-7; 8 nucleotides agree with TRBD1. The CDR3 covers 14 residues. Trimming removed 1 base from V and 6 bases from J; junction bases left unmatched: 5. Germline CDR1 reads LNHDA; CDR2 reads SQIVND (reference sequence). The CDR3 sequence is CASSIVRQGTEQYF. The CDR3 nucleotides are TGTGCCAGTAGTATAGTCCGACAGGGGACCGAGCAGTACTTC.

The CDR3 DNA reads as TGCAGTGCTAGCCGCGGGCTTGAGAATGGCAATCAGCCCCAGCATTTT. Amino acids: CSASRGLENGNQPQHF. V gene TRBV20-1 combines with J gene TRBJ1-5; no firm D call. Germline CDR1 and CDR2: DFQATT and SNEGSKA (reference sequence). Trimming left V 3 bases short and J 2 bases short, with 17 bases between. The CDR3 extends over 16 amino acids.

CDR3 bases: TGTGCCAGCAGCTTTGGACTAGCGAGCGAGCAGTACTTC. Protein product: CASSFGLASEQYF. The chain recombines TRBV5-4 with TRBJ2-7; 9 nucleotides agree with TRBD2. This CDR3 region has 13 residues. In germline, CDR1 is SGHNT, CDR2 YYREEE (reference sequence). V was clipped by 2 bases and J by 6 bases; unmatched bases: 3.

This clonotype was seen repeatedly, ten times or more. The gene calls are TRBV4-3 and TRBJ2-1; TRBD2 matches 8 bases. Losses at the gene ends were 5 bases for V and 6 bases for J; bases not matched to a gene: 9. The CDR3 consists of 15 residues. CDR1 is LGHNA and CDR2 is YSLEER in the germline V gene. As DNA, the CDR3 is TGCGCCAGCAGCAAAGGGGGACTAGAGGTCAATGAGCAGTTCTTC. Protein sequence: CASSKGGLEVNEQFF.

The CDR3 nucleotides are TGTGCCAGCAGTGAAGGAGAGACAGGGGCAGATACGCAGTATTTT. Translation gives CASSEGETGADTQYF. This chain links TRBV6-1 with TRBJ2-3; 8 bases agree with TRBD1. Germline V CDR1 and CDR2: MNHNS, SASEGT. The junction had 4 bases not matched to a gene; V was cut back by 1 base and J by 4 bases. This CDR3 contains 15 residues.

With respect to this clonotype: The CDR3 carries no conserved terminal phenylalanine or tryptophan, so it likely arises from a read error. No DNA is shown, since the ends of the CDR3 on it are uncertain; the CDR3 is the one TCRdb lists. The gene calls are TRBV7-3 and TRBJ1-3. The CDR3 extends over 13 residues, inclusive of both ends. Germline-derived CDR1 and CDR2 are SGHTA and FQGTGA. The CDR3 is CASSLSFYSERFT.

In this sample, this clonotype turned up many times. The chain is built from TRBV5-1 and TRBJ2-5, with 7 bases lining up with TRBD1. The CDR3 spans 14 residues. V was pared by 7 bases and J by 0 bases, with 6 bases of the junction left unmatched. CDR1 is SGHRS, CDR2 YFSETQ, per germline. This CDR3 is CASSTGHHQETQYF. CDR3 DNA: TGCGCCAGCTCGACAGGGCACCACCAAGAGACCCAGTACTTC. The variable domain in full, with the rest retrieved from reference TRBV5-1 and TRBJ2-5, is KAGVTQTPRYLIKTRGQQVTLSCSPISGHRSVSWYQQTPGQGLQFLFEYFSETQRNKGNFPGRFSGRQFSNSRSEMNVSTLELGDSALYLCASSTGHHQETQYFGPGTRLLVL.

This chain connects TRBV19 to TRBJ1-5, with D maybe TRBD1 (5 bases). CDR3 length: 16 amino acids. V lost 7 bases to trimming and J lost 5 bases, with 21 bases between them. Germline V gene data show CDR1 as LNHDA and CDR2 as SQIVND (reference sequence). CDR3 DNA sequence: TGTGCCAGTACCAAGTCCCAGGGAAGGACTCATCAGCCCCAGCATTTT. It translates to CASTKSQGRTHQPQHF. The full variable domain, completed using reference TRBV19 and TRBJ1-5, is DGGITQSPKYLFRKEGQNVTLSCEQNLNHDAMYWYRQDPGQGLRLIYYSQIVNDFQKGDIAEGYSVSREKKESFPLTVTSAQKNPTAFYLCASTKSQGRTHQPQHFGDGTRLSIL.

This clonotype has at least ten counts. The gene calls are TRBV5-1 and TRBJ2-7; 7 bases are shared with TRBD1. This CDR3 spans 14 amino acids. Per the germline V gene, CDR1 is SGHRS and CDR2 is YFSETQ. J was trimmed by 3 bases and V by 0 bases; bases with no gene match: 3. The CDR3 reads CASSLGGQLYEQYF. The CDR3 coding sequence is TGCGCCAGCAGCTTGGGGGGACAGCTCTACGAGCAGTACTTC.

V and J are TRBV6-1 and TRBJ1-3; 9 bases are a match to TRBD1. The V segment lost 4 bases and the J segment 16 bases; nucleotides outside the gene matches: 2. This CDR3 is built from 10 residues. The germline CDR1 and CDR2 sequences are MNHNS and SASEGT. CDR3 region: CASSGDRDYF. CDR3 nucleotides: TGTGCCAGCAGTGGGGACAGGGATTATTTT.

This clonotype was seen ten or more times. This chain links TRBV5-1 with TRBJ2-5; tentatively, D is TRBD1 (6 bases). There are 14 residues in the CDR3. Germline CDR1 reads SGHRS; CDR2 reads YFSETQ. Between the trimmed V and J ends, which lost 0 bases and 4 bases, there was a span of 10 bases. The CDR3 bases are TGCGCCAGCAGCTTGGCAGGGGTAGGAGAGACCCAGTACTTC. Encoded protein: CASSLAGVGETQYF.

This clonotype showed up many times. This chain joins TRBV19 and TRBJ1-4, with TRBD1 identical over 7 bases. There are 15 residues in the CDR3. Germline trimming cut 8 bases from V and 3 bases from J; bases unmatched to any gene: 9. Germline CDR1 is LNHDA and CDR2 is SQIVND (reference sequence). This CDR3 reads CASALRQGPNEKLFF. Here the CDR3 DNA reads TGTGCCAGTGCCCTACGACAGGGTCCTAATGAAAAACTGTTTTTT. Using reference TRBV19 and TRBJ1-4 for the parts outside the CDR3, the full variable domain is DGGITQSPKYLFRKEGQNVTLSCEQNLNHDAMYWYRQDPGQGLRLIYYSQIVNDFQKGDIAEGYSVSREKKESFPLTVTSAQKNPTAFYLCASALRQGPNEKLFFGSGTQLSVL.

The rearrangement joins TRBV5-4 to TRBJ2-7; 14 bases match TRBD2. V trimming: 2 bases; J trimming: 6 bases; junction bases outside the gene matches: 4. Germline V gene data show CDR1 as SGHNT and CDR2 as YYREEE (reference sequence). The CDR3 extends over 15 amino acids. CDR3 in amino acids: CASSFAGTSGSEQYF. The CDR3 DNA follows: TGTGCCAGCAGCTTCGCCGGGACTAGCGGGAGCGAGCAGTACTTC.

This clonotype appeared many times. This chain joins TRBV7-2 and TRBJ2-4, with D unclear. Trimming shortened V by 5 bases and J by 6 bases, and 8 bases separated the two germline ends. The V gene's germline CDR1 is SGHTA and CDR2 FQGNSA. CDR3 length: 12 amino acids. CDR3 DNA: TGTGCCAGCAGCCCGACCGGAAACATTCAGTACTTC. This sequence encodes CASSPTGNIQYF.

This clonotype was seen more than once but under ten times. V gene TRBV9 combines with J gene TRBJ2-3; 13 bases are shared with TRBD2. With V trimmed by 3 bases and J by 1 base, 2 bases remained unmatched. Looked up from germline, CDR1 is SGDLS and CDR2 is YYNGEE. The CDR3 runs to 16 residues. This CDR3 reads CASSATSGGGTDTQYF. CDR3 nucleotides: TGTGCCAGCAGCGCAACTAGCGGGGGGGGCACAGATACGCAGTATTTT. Filled out from reference TRBV9 and TRBJ2-3, the complete variable domain reads DSGVTQTPKHLITATGQRVTLRCSPRSGDLSVYWYQQSLDQGLQFLIQYYNGEERAKGNILERFSAQQFPDLHSELNLSSLELGDSALYFCASSATSGGGTDTQYFGPGTRLTVL.

As to this clonotype: Sequence at one end of the junction differs from germline and may be a read error. The chain recombines TRBV20-1 with TRBJ2-3, with TRBD2 matching 10 bases. Germline V lookup: CDR1 DFQATT, CDR2 SNEGSKA (reference sequence). The CDR3 is made up of 15 amino acids. CDR3: CSASGSGVWTDTQYF. CDR3 nucleotides: TGCAGCGCTAGCGGGAGTGGGGTCTGGACAGATACGCAGTATTTT.

A remark on this clonotype: No conserved phenylalanine or tryptophan ends this CDR3, so it is likely a read error. The chain uses TRBV10-3 and TRBJ1-3; D not resolved. CDR3 length: 15 amino acids. Germline loops: CDR1 ENHRY, CDR2 SYGVKD. V lost 3 bases and J lost 0, with 9 bases in between. The CDR3 nucleotides are TGTGCCATCAGTGATGGGGAACGCTCTGGAAACACCATATATATT. Protein: CAISDGERSGNTIYI.

The chain has TRBV19 and TRBJ2-5, with a weak D call TRBD2 (5 bases). Germline lookup yields CDR1 LNHDA and CDR2 SQIVND (reference sequence). This CDR3 has 16 residues. Trimming shortened V by 3 bases and J by 5 bases, and 19 bases separated the two germline ends. The chain's CDR3 is CASSITGSNTGETQYF. The DNA of the CDR3 is TGTGCCAGTAGTATTACGGGATCCAACACCGGGGAGACCCAGTACTTC.

Points on this clonotype: Sequence at one end of the junction differs from germline and may be a read error. The rearrangement joins TRBV5-1 to TRBJ1-4; D unclear. The CDR3 is 14 amino acids. In germline, CDR1 is SGHRS, CDR2 YFSETQ. CDR3 coding DNA: TGTGCCAGCAGCTTCCGACAAACTAATGAAAAACTGTTTTTT. It is translated as CASSFRQTNEKLFF.

Comments on this clonotype: The junction shows a germline mismatch at one end, possibly a read error. The CDR3 bases are TGTGCCAGCAGCATACGTGGGTCCAACGTCCTGACTTTC. Encoded protein: CASSIRGSNVLTF. The chain couples TRBV7-9 to TRBJ2-6; D is undetermined. The CDR3 sequence is 13 residues long. From germline, CDR1 is SEHNR and CDR2 FQNEAQ (reference sequence).

The sample holds one count of this clonotype. The V call is TRBV7-9, the J call TRBJ2-5; 7 bases map to TRBD1. With 4 bases clipped from V and 3 bases from J, the junction kept 5 bases outside the gene matches. This CDR3 comprises 14 residues. Germline CDR1 reads SEHNR; CDR2 reads FQNEAQ (reference sequence). The DNA for the CDR3 is TGTGCCAGCAGCTCAGGGGACAGCAAAGAGACCCAGTACTTC. This gives the protein CASSSGDSKETQYF.

This chain links TRBV24-1 with TRBJ1-2; no firm D call. The germline CDR1 and CDR2 sequences are KGHDR and SFDVKD. V lost 1 base, J lost 8 bases, and 4 bases lay in between. This CDR3 has 11 residues. The CDR3 loop reads CATSDFTGYTF. The CDR3 DNA reads TGTGCCACCAGTGATTTCACGGGCTACACCTTC.